What follows are 24 T cell receptor beta chains derived from one specimen sequenced in a study of T cell changes during pregnancy in multiple sclerosis. TCRdb keeps only in-frame clones here, not all; method: immunoSEQ multiplex PCR. Counted here are around 72,000 clones, 75% to 95% occurring once; the ten biggest clones make up under 0.9%. Sample: peripheral blood, taken in the third trimester of pregnancy. The receptors shown here come from a female donor in good health, enrolled as a control in a pregnancy study.

This sequence joins TRBV18 and TRBJ2-7, with 7 bases lining up with TRBD1. Germline V gives CDR1 KGHSH, CDR2 LQKENI. CDR3 length equals 16 residues. Unmatched junction bases numbered 10, after V lost 3 bases and J lost 2 bases. The CDR3 reads CASSPTPYRGTYEQYF. As DNA, the CDR3 is TGTGCCAGCTCACCGACGCCCTACAGGGGTACCTACGAGCAGTACTTC.

The chain carries TRBV11-3 and TRBJ1-1; 7 bases are shared with TRBD1. CDR3 length: 14 amino acids. Germline trimming cut 5 bases from V and 0 bases from J; bases unmatched to any gene: 3. CDR1 and CDR2 from the germline V gene are SGHNT and YENEEA. As DNA, the CDR3 is TGTGCCAGCAGCCCAGGGGGTGTGAACACTGAAGCTTTCTTT. Protein sequence: CASSPGGVNTEAFF.

In its sample, this clone was seen a few times. The CDR3 reads CASSEGGSYQPQHF. The CDR3 DNA reads TGTGCCAGCAGTGAAGGAGGGTCTTATCAGCCCCAGCATTTT. The V and J genes are TRBV2 and TRBJ1-5; D remains ambiguous. Trimming removed 1 base from V and 5 bases from J, with 9 bases in between. The CDR3 runs to 14 residues. Germline CDR1 is SNHLY and CDR2 is FYNNEI.

The chain uses TRBV5-1 and TRBJ2-1, with D possibly being TRBD2 (5 bases). Germline V gene lookup returns CDR1 SGHRS and CDR2 YFSETQ. This CDR3 comprises 14 residues. Trimming removed 0 bases from V and 4 bases from J, with 8 bases in between. The CDR3 bases are TGCGCCAGCAGCTTGGGGACTTTATACAATGAGCAGTTCTTC. This sequence encodes CASSLGTLYNEQFF.

This chain links TRBV5-4 with TRBJ2-1; TRBD1 is a possible D gene (6 bases). CDR3 size: 16 residues. Germline loops: CDR1 SGHNT, CDR2 YYREEE (reference sequence). The V and J ends lost 0 bases and 9 bases respectively, with 19 bases between them. CDR3 amino acids: CASSLGAGVEIFEQFF. As DNA, the CDR3 is TGTGCCAGCAGCTTGGGGGCAGGGGTAGAAATCTTTGAGCAGTTCTTC.

This chain links TRBV29-1 with TRBJ1-3, with TRBD1 matching over 10 bases. This CDR3 is 15 amino acids long. Germline V CDR1 and CDR2: SQVTM, ANQGSEA. V lost 1 base, J lost 5 bases, and 5 bases stayed unmatched. The CDR3 reads CSVEAGQGSRNTIYF. The DNA of the CDR3 is TGCAGCGTTGAAGCGGGACAGGGGTCGCGAAACACCATATATTTT.

The CDR3 sequence: CAISESPPGQGAYEQYF. For the CDR3, the DNA is TGTGCCATCAGTGAGTCCCCGCCGGGACAGGGAGCCTACGAGCAGTACTTC. The V call is TRBV10-3, the J call TRBJ2-7; 9 nucleotides match TRBD1. Germline lookup yields CDR1 ENHRY and CDR2 SYGVKD. Germline trimming cut 0 bases from V and 2 bases from J; bases unmatched to any gene: 8. This CDR3 comprises 17 residues.

This rearrangement joins TRBV20-1 to TRBJ2-7; no definite D call. Looked up from germline, CDR1 is DFQATT and CDR2 is SNEGSKA (reference sequence). The V end was cut by 3 bases, the J end by 7 bases, with 7 bases between. The CDR3 loop spans 10 amino acids. The CDR3 sequence: CSASRREQYF. As DNA, the CDR3 is TGCAGTGCTAGCCGGCGGGAGCAGTACTTC.

This sequence joins TRBV7-2 and TRBJ2-7; TRBD2 is a possible D gene (6 bases). The CDR3 covers 14 residues. V lost 5 bases to trimming and J lost 6 bases, with 17 bases between them. The germline V gene encodes CDR1 SGHTA and CDR2 FQGNSA. The CDR3 coding sequence is TGTGCCAGCAGCACCGGGACTCCCCTCCGCGAGCAGTACTTC. Translation gives CASSTGTPLREQYF. The whole variable domain, remainder taken from reference TRBV7-2 and TRBJ2-7, is GAGVSQSPSNKVTEKGKDVELRCDPISGHTALYWYRQSLGQGLEFLIYFQGNSAPDKSGLPSDRFSAERTGGSVSTLTIQRTQQEDSAVYLCASSTGTPLREQYFGPGTRLTVT.

The genes are TRBV11-2 and TRBJ1-4; D is perhaps TRBD1 (6 bases). The CDR3 loop spans 15 amino acids. V lost 2 bases to trimming and J lost 3 bases, with 10 bases between them. Looked up from germline, CDR1 is SGHAT and CDR2 is FQNNGV. The chain's CDR3 is CASSLSPGANEKLFF. The CDR3 DNA is TGTGCCAGCAGCTTATCCCCAGGGGCTAATGAAAAACTGTTTTTT. Full variable domain (rest looked up from reference TRBV11-2 and TRBJ1-4): EAGVAQSPRYKIIEKRQSVAFWCNPISGHATLYWYQQILGQGPKLLIQFQNNGVVDDSQLPKDRFSAERLKGVDSTLKIQPAKLEDSAVYLCASSLSPGANEKLFFGSGTQLSVL.

This chain links TRBV11-2 with TRBJ1-4; 7 bases align to TRBD1. Unmatched junction bases numbered 10, after V lost 5 bases and J lost 4 bases. Per the germline V gene, CDR1 is SGHAT and CDR2 is FQNNGV. There are 16 residues in the CDR3. CDR3 nucleotide sequence: TGTGCCAGCAGCCGAGCATGGGACAGAGGTAATGAAAAACTGTTTTTT. It encodes CASSRAWDRGNEKLFF. Full variable domain (missing parts from reference TRBV11-2 and TRBJ1-4): EAGVAQSPRYKIIEKRQSVAFWCNPISGHATLYWYQQILGQGPKLLIQFQNNGVVDDSQLPKDRFSAERLKGVDSTLKIQPAKLEDSAVYLCASSRAWDRGNEKLFFGSGTQLSVL.

The gene calls are TRBV9 and TRBJ1-1; TRBD1 aligns across 7 bases. With 4 bases clipped from V and 3 bases from J, the junction kept 6 bases outside the gene matches. The CDR3 runs to 14 residues. Germline assignment: CDR1 SGDLS and CDR2 YYNGEE. The CDR3 nucleotides read TGTGCCAGCAGCTCGACAGGGTGGGACACTGAAGCTTTCTTT. Protein: CASSSTGWDTEAFF.

This rearrangement joins TRBV7-9 to TRBJ2-3; possibly TRBD1 for D (6 bases). CDR3 length equals 16 residues. Germline loops: CDR1 SEHNR, CDR2 FQNEAQ (reference sequence). Trimming left V 5 bases short and J 2 bases short, with 17 bases between. The CDR3 nucleotides are TGTGCCAGCAGCATAGAGACAGGACTCTCCACAGATACGCAGTATTTT. Translation: CASSIETGLSTDTQYF.

The chain uses TRBV5-1 and TRBJ1-4; 7 positions match TRBD1. The CDR3 runs to 16 residues. The V gene's germline CDR1 is SGHRS and CDR2 YFSETQ. V gave up 0 bases and J gave up 2 bases; unmatched junction bases: 4. CDR3 loop: CASSLGRQGTNEKLFF. Here the CDR3 DNA reads TGCGCCAGCAGCTTGGGACGACAGGGCACTAATGAAAAACTGTTTTTT.

This clone was recorded only once. This chain connects TRBV19 to TRBJ2-7, with D perhaps matching TRBD1 (6 bases). The V gene's germline CDR1 is LNHDA and CDR2 SQIVND (reference sequence). The ends were cut back, 3 bases at V and 2 bases at J, with 14 bases in the middle. The CDR3 runs 15 residues. The CDR3 region is CASSMRMTGTYEQYF. CDR3 DNA: TGTGCCAGTAGTATGAGGATGACAGGAACCTACGAGCAGTACTTC.

J is TRBJ1-1 and V is TRBV15, with 7 bases fitting TRBD1. Looked up from germline, CDR1 is LNHNV and CDR2 is YYDKDF (reference sequence). Unmatched junction bases numbered 0, after V lost 1 base and J lost 1 base. The CDR3 totals 14 residues. The CDR3 DNA reads as TGTGCCACCAGCAGAGGGACAGGGAACACTGAAGCTTTCTTT. It translates to CATSRGTGNTEAFF. The full variable domain, rest sourced from reference TRBV15 and TRBJ1-1, is DAMVIQNPRYQVTQFGKPVTLSCSQTLNHNVMYWYQQKSSQAPKLLFHYYDKDFNNEADTPDNFQSRRPNTSFCFLDIRSPGLGDTAMYLCATSRGTGNTEAFFGQGTRLTVV.

The chain is built from TRBV7-2 and TRBJ1-1, with D possibly matching TRBD1 (5 bases). V was trimmed by 5 bases and J by 1 base, leaving 11 bases between them. The CDR3 contains 14 residues. Germline CDR1 reads SGHTA; CDR2 reads FQGNSA. The CDR3 nucleotides read TGTGCCAGCAGCCCAGGGCGGCCGAACACTGAAGCTTTCTTT. This sequence encodes CASSPGRPNTEAFF.

The V gene is TRBV11-2, the J gene TRBJ2-1; 10 bases agree with TRBD2. The V and J ends lost 8 bases and 9 bases, in that order; junction bases with no gene match: 10. From germline, CDR1 is SGHAT and CDR2 FQNNGV. The CDR3 is made up of 14 amino acids. The CDR3 loop is CASRASGGKGEQFF. DNA for the CDR3: TGTGCCAGCCGGGCTAGCGGGGGCAAGGGTGAGCAGTTCTTC. The variable domain in full, completed from reference TRBV11-2 and TRBJ2-1, reads EAGVAQSPRYKIIEKRQSVAFWCNPISGHATLYWYQQILGQGPKLLIQFQNNGVVDDSQLPKDRFSAERLKGVDSTLKIQPAKLEDSAVYLCASRASGGKGEQFFGPGTRLTVL.

This clone was seen once. The chain has TRBV5-4 and TRBJ1-3; 7 nucleotides line up with TRBD1. There are 16 residues in the CDR3. The germline CDR1 and CDR2 sequences are SGHNT and YYREEE (reference sequence). J gave up 0 bases and V 4 bases, and 7 bases lay outside the gene matches. The CDR3 nucleotides are TGTGCCAGCAGCCCATGGACAGGCCTCTCTGGAAACACCATATATTTT. The encoded protein is CASSPWTGLSGNTIYF.

The chain has TRBV19 and TRBJ2-7; D is undetermined. Trimming stripped 5 bases from V and 2 bases from J, with 13 bases between. Germline lookup yields CDR1 LNHDA and CDR2 SQIVND (reference sequence). The CDR3 length is 14 residues. CDR3 coding DNA: TGTGCCAGTAGTCCCCGTTACAGAACCTACGAGCAGTACTTC. Its protein product is CASSPRYRTYEQYF.

The chain links TRBV18 to TRBJ2-2; the D is unclear. Germline loops: CDR1 KGHSH, CDR2 LQKENI. The V end was cut by 2 bases, the J end by 1 base, with 8 bases between. The CDR3 length is 15 residues. CDR3: CASSPSVRNTGELFF. CDR3 coding DNA: TGTGCCAGCTCACCAAGCGTACGGAACACCGGGGAGCTGTTTTTT.

Here the CDR3 reads CASTQSTTNEKLFF. The CDR3 nucleotides read TGCGCCAGCACCCAATCAACAACTAATGAAAAACTGTTTTTT. The V and J genes are TRBV5-1 and TRBJ1-4, with D hard to call. The CDR3 is 14 amino acids. V lost 6 bases and J lost 0, with 9 bases in between. Germline V gene data show CDR1 as SGHRS and CDR2 as YFSETQ.

This chain links TRBV19 with TRBJ1-2; D ambiguous. Germline values: CDR1 LNHDA, CDR2 SQIVND (reference sequence). With 4 bases removed from V and 2 bases from J, the gap between germline ends came to 11 bases. The CDR3 has 14 amino acids. CDR3 residues: CASSTRTGNYGYTF. The CDR3 nucleotides are TGTGCCAGTAGTACGAGGACGGGAAACTATGGCTACACCTTC.

The genes are TRBV6-4 and TRBJ1-1; TRBD1 matches 9 bases. Germline V lookup: CDR1 MRHNA, CDR2 SNTAGT. The CDR3 has 14 amino acids. Losses at the gene ends were 3 bases for V and 7 bases for J; bases not matched to a gene: 6. DNA of the CDR3: TGTGCCAGCAGTGAACAGGGGGCCCCCAATGAAGCTTTCTTT. This translates into CASSEQGAPNEAFF.